This T cell receptor beta chain was identified during a study of neoadjuvant anti-PD-1 for oral cavity cancer (dated by TCRdb to 2020 to 2022). In terms of the full investigation: Three to four biweekly doses of nivolumab at 3 mg/kg were mostly administered to patients before curative-intent surgical resection. Patients who did not progress were given a fourth nivolumab dose at about day 43 and had definitive surgical resection on days 50-56. Patients with complete response, partial response or stable disease by RECIST 1.1 were defined as responders, whereas patients with progression were defined as non-responders. The parent correlative cohort had 12 to 13 patients and a response rate of 33%. Broader findings and caveats from the paper: TCR analyses included only a few patients per response group, and the authors called for larger cohorts for validation. After neoadjuvant nivolumab, non-responders showed significantly higher T cell clonality (Gini index) in PBMCs than responders did. Higher pretreatment blood Treg/Th17 ratios correlated with both higher pretreatment blood TCRbeta clonality and lower post-treatment tumor TCRbeta clonality.

V was cut back by 5 bases and J by 6 bases, leaving a gap of 13 bases between them. From its cysteine to its phenylalanine, the CDR3 spans 13 amino acids. The entry retains the CDR3 DNA only, 39 bases that are in frame from base 1. CDR1 and CDR2 are drawn from the germline V gene: MNHEY, SVGAGI. Details on this clone: Its antigen has not been determined. No much larger clone exists at a distance of one base, and base qualities are not known.

For deep sequencing, PBMC libraries mostly used approximately 0.45 ug of input genomic DNA, with six replicates for each sample. TCRbeta libraries were prepared with the immunoSEQ hsTCRbeta kit according to the manufacturer's instructions. The completed libraries were mixed into a single pool at 3 nM, then sequenced with an Illumina NovaSeq 6000 S4 flow cell. In the source study's methods: The immunoSEQ Analyzer was used for raw data preprocessing and quality control. The analysis was restricted to productive rearrangements, with each unique CDR3 amino acid sequence defining a clonotype. Repertoire clonality was estimated as the Gini-Simpson index, computed with the R package tcR. Student's t test was used to compare Gini indices, while Pearson correlation assessed associations with tumor size change. Sourced from immuneACCESS, this table was stored by TCRdb with only in-frame sequences that have V and J called. A share of the clones is absent; for the studies checked, an unresolved V gene accounts for under half, and the remainder has no known explanation. The D gene and trimming were derived from the DNA, and the V and J assignments and clone size from that table. The table for this sample lists approximately 8,400 clones; 60% to 75% of them were counted only once. Under 3% of the sample lies in the top ten.

According to the study, the label for this sample's time point signals: after neoadjuvant nivolumab, at surgical resection. The patients had newly diagnosed stage II-IVA oral cavity squamous cell carcinoma and had not received any prior systemic or radiation treatment. Everyone in the cohort had locally advanced, HPV-negative oral cavity squamous cell carcinoma. Peripheral blood mononuclear cells were analyzed directly, without maintenance or expansion in culture. The samples were drawn from a longitudinal correlative study tied to a single-arm phase II trial testing neoadjuvant nivolumab in oral cavity squamous cell carcinoma. Subject-matched pre- and post-treatment PBMCs and tumors from three responders and three non-responders were subjected to genomic DNA-based TCRbeta sequencing. Peripheral blood mononuclear cells were collected before nivolumab treatment and were collected again after treatment, at the time of surgery. The Maxwell RSC DNA from Cells kit was used to isolate genomic DNA from PBMCs.

This chain is built from TRBV6-5 and TRBJ1-1, with TRBD1 tentatively as D gene (6 bases match). The TCR originated in a person aged 40 to 85 with oral cavity squamous cell carcinoma. The source material was PBMCs, sampled after nivolumab (anti-PD-1) treatment. The nucleotide sequence is TGTGCCAGCAGTCGGCCCGGGACACCTGAAGCTTTCTTT. Its translation reads: CASSRPGTPEAFF.